The clone carrying this T cell receptor (beta chain) was recorded many times. The antigen is undetermined. Trimming removed 4 bases from V and 6 bases from J; junction bases left unmatched: 5. The CDR3 sequence is 14 residues long. CDR1 and CDR2 from the germline V gene are SGHTA and FQGNSA. This specimen belongs to a study of metastatic and nonmetastatic thyroid tumors. Study-level information: From malignant and benign thyroid patients, repertoires in blood and in tumor or nodule tissue were compared. Study-level points and caveats: TCR beta diversity was reportedly significantly higher in malignant thyroid tumors than benign nodules, in blood and tumor.

Prior to thyroid surgery, none of the patients had received any treatment. Per the original data handling: What underpinned the distant-metastasis classifier for papillary thyroid cancer was the set of CDR3 differences across clinicopathological groups. TCRdb re-clonotyped the PCR reads via MiXCR. The V and J calls shown here were made by TCRdb, not taken from the authors' results. The sample carries about 40,000 clones, approximately 10% recorded once. The V and J genes are TRBV7-2 and TRBJ1-2; 10 bases line up with TRBD1. The source is a female donor with papillary thyroid cancer or a benign thyroid nodule (not recorded which). Some clones in this sample may be carry-over from other donors' samples. Sequences were obtained from blood. CDR3: CASSSGTGDNGYTF. The CDR3 bases are TGTGCCAGCAGCTCAGGGACAGGGGATAATGGCTACACCTTC.